This TCR beta chain was obtained from a study of regulatory T cells in long-lasting Graves disease. The CDR3 has 15 residues. Germline values: CDR1 SGDLS, CDR2 YYNGEE. Trimming stripped 2 bases from V and 4 bases from J, with 15 bases between. This clonotype was counted between two and nine times. Sequencing libraries for TCR beta were prepared with iRepertoire HTBI primers and Arm-PCR of CDR3 regions. TCRdb used MiXCR to reprocess the multiplex PCR reads, holding one entry per CDR3 protein. The sample gives hundreds of thousands of distinct CDR3 sequences, roughly 14% of which show up once; more than 8.5% is in the top ten. This sample's time point: newly diagnosed GD, antithyroid drugs for less than 3 months. Preparation of the TCR library used RNA extracted from PBMCs. These records were also assigned to another study, of T cells in Graves' hyperthyroidism and ophthalmopathy.

This clonotype originated in a man in his thirties or forties with Graves disease. Sequencing used peripheral blood mononuclear cells (PBMCs), obtained at new diagnosis, from a patient treated with antithyroid drugs. The V call is TRBV9, the J call TRBJ1-2; D possibly corresponds to TRBD1 (5 bases). CDR3 amino acids: CASSVSGAPSYGYTF. CDR3 bases: TGTGCCAGCAGCGTGTCTGGGGCCCCATCCTATGGCTACACCTTC.